Following are 14 T cell receptor beta chains from one sample sequenced in a study of neurological immune-mediated disorders. TCRdb reprocessed the 5' RACE reads with MiXCR, giving one entry per CDR3 protein. The top ten hold roughly 16% of the sample, which has about 46,000 distinct CDR3 sequences, 3% seen once. Sample: PBMCs. These receptors were taken from a woman in her 50s with multiple sclerosis.

This clonotype was found many times. V gene TRBV10-3 combines with J gene TRBJ2-7, with 13 bases matching TRBD2. CDR1 and CDR2 from the germline V gene are ENHRY and SYGVKD. There are 16 residues in the CDR3. The J segment lost 1 base and the V segment lost 6 bases, leaving 6 bases of the junction unmatched. CDR3 DNA sequence: TGTGCCATCAGCGACCCGACTAGCGGGAGGTCCTACGAGCAGTACTTC. Its translation is CAISDPTSGRSYEQYF.

This clonotype was seen repeatedly, ten times or more. This sequence joins TRBV7-2 and TRBJ2-2; D might be TRBD1 (6 bases). The CDR3 spans 15 residues. From germline, CDR1 is SGHTA and CDR2 FQGNSA. The ends were cut back, 3 bases at V and 3 bases at J, with 11 bases in the middle. The CDR3 region is CASSFSPGDTGELFF. CDR3 nucleotide sequence: TGTGCCAGCAGCTTCTCCCCAGGGGACACCGGGGAGCTGTTTTTT.

This clonotype has more than one count but fewer than ten. One base away lies a much larger clone, so this may be a sequencing read error. This chain uses TRBV20-1 with TRBJ2-1, with D possibly being TRBD1 (6 bases). The CDR3 has 16 residues. Germline CDR1 and CDR2: DFQATT and SNEGSKA (reference sequence). The CDR3 here is CSARGTGSSYYNEQFF. Written as DNA, the CDR3 is TGCAGTGCCAGAGGAACAGGGTCGAGCTACTACAATGAGCAGTTCTTC.

Comment on this clonotype: A much larger clone is a single base away; this may be a read error. In this CDR3 the conserved last residue, phenylalanine or tryptophan, is missing, so a read error is likely. The rearrangement links TRBV10-2 to TRBJ2-5; 8 bases map to TRBD2. Germline CDR1 WSHSY, CDR2 SAAADI. This CDR3 is built from 17 residues. V lost 0 bases and J lost 3; bases outside the gene matches: 9. Here the CDR3 reads CASSESGGGGTKETQYC. CDR3 in DNA: TGCGCCAGCAGTGAGTCGGGCGGCGGGGGGACGAAAGAGACCCAGTACTGC.

The V gene is TRBV7-8, the J gene TRBJ2-1, with TRBD1 matching 7 bases. Germline V gene data show CDR1 as SGHVS and CDR2 as FQNEAQ. Trimming cost V 5 bases and J 3 bases; bases outside gene matches: 7. The CDR3 is 15 amino acids. CDR3 in DNA: TGTGCCAGCAGCCGATGGGACAGACACTACAATGAGCAGTTCTTC. Amino acid sequence: CASSRWDRHYNEQFF. The full variable domain, its missing parts supplied by reference TRBV7-8 and TRBJ2-1, is GAGVSQSPRYKVAKRGQDVALRCDPISGHVSLFWYQQALGQGPEFLTYFQNEAQLDKSGLPSDRFFAERPEGSVSTLKIQRTQQEDSAVYLCASSRWDRHYNEQFFGPGTRLTVL.

This clonotype occurred many times. The rearrangement uses TRBV6-5 and TRBJ2-6, with D hard to call. Germline V CDR1 and CDR2: MNHEY, SVGAGI. V lost 6 bases and J 2 bases, leaving 11 bases between the germline ends. The CDR3 has 15 amino acids. The DNA for the CDR3 is TGTGCCAGCAGGATGGTTGGAACTGGGGCCAACGTCCTGACTTTC. It is translated as CASRMVGTGANVLTF.

This clonotype was counted at least ten times. The rearrangement joins TRBV3-1 to TRBJ1-5; D is ambiguous. The germline V and J ends were trimmed by 1 base and 4 bases, with 5 bases remaining between them. Germline V gene lookup returns CDR1 LGHDT and CDR2 YNNKEL (reference sequence). The CDR3 sequence is 13 residues long. The DNA of the CDR3 is TGTGCCAGCAGCCAAGCGTTGAATCAGCCCCAGCATTTT. This encodes CASSQALNQPQHF.

This clonotype was counted at least ten times. V is TRBV20-1 and J is TRBJ1-4; 8 positions match TRBD1. Germline-derived CDR1 and CDR2 are DFQATT and SNEGSKA (reference sequence). V lost 6 bases, J lost 6 bases, and 6 bases stayed unmatched. The CDR3 sequence is 13 residues long. The CDR3 sequence: CSAPRQGYEKLFF. DNA for the CDR3: TGCAGTGCCCCGAGACAGGGGTATGAAAAACTGTTTTTT.

This clonotype was detected only a few times. A read error may explain this, as a much larger clone is one base away. The chain carries TRBV10-3 and TRBJ2-7; the D gene is possibly TRBD2 (5 bases). V was clipped by 10 bases and J by 5 bases, with 12 bases between them. The CDR3 extends over 11 amino acids. In germline, CDR1 is ENHRY, CDR2 SYGVKD. CDR3 DNA: TGTGCCACCGGGAAAGGGAACGAGCAGTACTTC. Residues: CATGKGNEQYF.

This clonotype was picked up many times. The chain combines TRBV2 with TRBJ1-6; 7 bases fit TRBD1. V lost 1 base and J lost 3; bases outside the gene matches: 0. CDR1 SNHLY and CDR2 FYNNEI come from the germline V gene. The CDR3 length is 15 residues. CDR3 bases: TGTGCCAGCAGTGAAGGGGACAGCTATAATTCACCCCTCCACTTT. This encodes CASSEGDSYNSPLHF.

This clonotype has a count of ten or more. The chain has TRBV10-3 and TRBJ2-3; TRBD2 aligns across 9 bases. Germline CDR1 ENHRY, CDR2 SYGVKD. The CDR3 runs 18 residues. The V segment lost 10 bases and the J segment 3 bases; nucleotides outside the gene matches: 20. This CDR3 is CATSGTAIAGELTDTQYF. CDR3 nucleotide sequence: TGTGCCACCTCCGGGACAGCTATAGCGGGAGAGCTAACAGATACGCAGTATTTT.

This clonotype came up many times. The chain uses TRBV11-2 and TRBJ2-2, with 8 bases lining up with TRBD1. The length of the CDR3 is 14 residues. The V gene's germline CDR1 is SGHAT and CDR2 FQNNGV. Losses at the gene ends were 1 base for V and 7 bases for J; bases not matched to a gene: 2. The CDR3 loop is CASSLADRVGELFF. The DNA of the CDR3 is TGTGCCAGCAGCTTAGCGGACAGGGTCGGGGAGCTGTTTTTT. Based on the CDR3 plus reference TRBV11-2 and TRBJ2-2, the full variable domain is EAGVAQSPRYKIIEKRQSVAFWCNPISGHATLYWYQQILGQGPKLLIQFQNNGVVDDSQLPKDRFSAERLKGVDSTLKIQPAKLEDSAVYLCASSLADRVGELFFGEGSRLTVL.

This clonotype has at least ten counts. The chain couples TRBV10-3 to TRBJ2-7, with D uncertain. The V end was cut by 0 bases, the J end by 1 base, with 16 bases between. Germline CDR1 is ENHRY and CDR2 is SYGVKD. This CDR3 comprises 17 residues. The DNA for the CDR3 is TGTGCCATCAGTGAGTCTTTTATGTCGGTAGGGTCCTACGAGCAGTACGTC. Its translation: CAISESFMSVGSYEQYV.

The table lists this clonotype with many counts. The gene calls are TRBV7-9 and TRBJ1-1, with D unresolved. Germline CDR1 and CDR2: SEHNR and FQNEAQ (reference sequence). V dropped 1 base and J dropped 8 bases, with 11 bases sitting between them. The CDR3 runs to 13 residues. CDR3 residues: CASSLGRTAEAFF. DNA of the CDR3: TGTGCCAGCAGCTTAGGACGGACGGCAGAAGCTTTCTTT.